The clone carrying this T cell receptor beta chain was seen a few times. Its antigen is still unknown. Time point denoted: patch test 1, 2 weeks after DPC sensitization. Sample treatment: therapeutic diphenylcyclopropenone sensitization with weekly scalp DPC. TCRdb redid the calling of the RACE reads with MiXCR, one entry per CDR3 protein. The table includes some 180,000 distinct CDR3 sequences, 20% to 25% detected once. The CDR3 has 13 amino acids. The germline V and J ends were trimmed by 5 bases and 6 bases, with 13 bases remaining between them. Germline V gene data show CDR1 as PRHDT and CDR2 as FYEKMQ (reference sequence). This entry is derived from a study of human T cells and chemical hapten exposure. Study results and caveats: There was no change with DPC sensitization in TCRs above 1 in 1000 frequency.

The rearrangement uses TRBV13 and TRBJ1-1, with D tentatively TRBD1 (5 bases). The sequence derives from a woman aged 45-59 years with alopecia areata. Some clones in this sample may be carry-over from other donors' samples. Sequencing was performed on whole blood, taken in connection with sensitization to the hapten diphenylcyclopropenone (DPC). The CDR3 loop reads CASSLYRRAEAFF. The CDR3 DNA reads TGTGCCAGCAGCCTCTACAGGAGAGCTGAAGCTTTCTTT.